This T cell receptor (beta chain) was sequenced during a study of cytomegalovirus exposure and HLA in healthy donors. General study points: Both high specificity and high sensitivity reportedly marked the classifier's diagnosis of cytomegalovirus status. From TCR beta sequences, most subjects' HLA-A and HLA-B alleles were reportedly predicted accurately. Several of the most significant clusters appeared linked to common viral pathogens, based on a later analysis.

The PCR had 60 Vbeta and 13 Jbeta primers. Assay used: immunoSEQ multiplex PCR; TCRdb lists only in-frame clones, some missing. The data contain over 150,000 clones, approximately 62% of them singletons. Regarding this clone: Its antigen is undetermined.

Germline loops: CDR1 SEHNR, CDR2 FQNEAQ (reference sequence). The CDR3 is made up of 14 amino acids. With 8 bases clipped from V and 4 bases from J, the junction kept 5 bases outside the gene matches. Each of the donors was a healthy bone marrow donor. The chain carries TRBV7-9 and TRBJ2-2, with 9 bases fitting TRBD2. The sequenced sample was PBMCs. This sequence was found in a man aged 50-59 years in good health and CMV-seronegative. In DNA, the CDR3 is TGTGCCAGCGATGGTAGCGGGGGCACCGGGGAGCTGTTTTTT. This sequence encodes CASDGSGGTGELFF.